This is a list of T cell receptor beta chains from one sample in a study of Ad26.COV2.S vaccination and SARS-CoV-2 variants. Here immunoSEQ multiplex PCR was the method, and the copy in TCRdb shows in-frame clones only, minus some. The sample comprises approximately 350,000 clones, roughly 91% of which are singletons, and about 3.5% rests with the top ten. Sample: peripheral blood, taken in a trial of Ad26.COV2.S vaccine versus placebo. Receptors originate from a person aged 18-60 years who received the Ad26.COV2.S COVID-19 vaccine or a placebo. The CDR3 runs from the conserved cysteine through the conserved F or W. The D gene is left open where the match is weak. Size values are once, few and many counts, or a class for expanded clones, and some rows have none.

D	V	size	J	DNA	CDR3
.	TRBV12-5	once	TRBJ2-7	TGTGCTAGTGGTCCTGGGGGGGGCCCCTACGAGCAGTACTTC	CASGPGGGPYEQYF
.	TRBV6-5	.	TRBJ2-2	TGTGCCAGCAGTTACCGACAGAACACCGGGGAGCTGTTTTTT	CASSYRQNTGELFF
.	TRBV11-2	few	TRBJ2-7	TGTGCCAGCAGCTCTCAGCGGAGAACCTACGAGCAGTACTTC	CASSSQRRTYEQYF
.	TRBV27	few	TRBJ1-3	TGTGCCAGCAGTTCCCAGGGGCGCCGGGGAAACACCATATATTTT	CASSSQGRRGNTIYF
.	TRBV6-4	.	TRBJ2-2	TGTGCCAGCAGTGGTGCCCCAGGGACCGGGGAGCTGTTTTTT	CASSGAPGTGELFF
.	TRBV30	.	TRBJ1-2	TGTGCCTGGGCCCGGGAAGGGTCTAACTATGGCTACACCTTC	CAWAREGSNYGYTF
.	TRBV18	.	TRBJ1-4	TGTGCCAGCTCACCCACCTTAGTTGAAAAACTGTTTTTT	CASSPTLVEKLFF
.	TRBV27	.	TRBJ2-1	TGTGCCAGCAGTCTTCAGGGGAGTGAGCAGTTCTTC	CASSLQGSEQFF
.	TRBV4-2	once	TRBJ1-2	TGTGCCAGCAGCCCGCGGAATGATGGCGGCTACACCTTC	CASSPRNDGGYTF
TRBD1	TRBV30	.	TRBJ2-1	TGTGCCTGGAGTCCATTGGACAGGCTGAATGAGCAGTTCTTC	CAWSPLDRLNEQFF
TRBD2	TRBV4-1	.	TRBJ2-3	TGCGCCAGCAGCCAAGATGAATGGGGGACTATCCTAGATACGCAGTATTTT	CASSQDEWGTILDTQYF
TRBD2	TRBV6-2/TRBV6-3	.	TRBJ2-2	TGTGCCAGCAGTAAGAGCGGGGGAAACACCGGGGAGCTGTTTTTT	CASSKSGGNTGELFF
TRBD2	TRBV7-8	.	TRBJ2-1	TGTGCCAGCACACACGGGGGGGGTGACAATGAGCAGTTCTTC	CASTHGGGDNEQFF
TRBD1	TRBV5-6	once	TRBJ1-3	TGTGCCAGCAGAACGGACAGGGAAGCTGGAAACACCATATATTTT	CASRTDREAGNTIYF
TRBD2	TRBV5-6	.	TRBJ2-7	TGTGCCAGCAGCTACGGGACTAGCGGGGCCTACGAGCAGTACTTC	CASSYGTSGAYEQYF
.	TRBV27	.	TRBJ1-1	TGTGCCAGCAGTTTATACGGGATATCGGGCCGGACTGAAGCTTTCTTT	CASSLYGISGRTEAFF
TRBD1	TRBV15	.	TRBJ2-3	TGTGCCACCAGCCGCGGACAGGCGGATACGCAGTATTTT	CATSRGQADTQYF
.	TRBV15	.	TRBJ1-5	TGTGCCACCAGCAGGGTACAGGGAACTAATCAGCCCCAGCATTTT	CATSRVQGTNQPQHF
.	TRBV6-5	.	TRBJ2-1	TGTGCCAGCATACCCAAGTACCTCCACAATGAGCAGTTCTTC	CASIPKYLHNEQFF
.	TRBV5-1	.	TRBJ2-1	TGCGCCAGCAGCTTCGACATCAGCTCCTACAATGAGCAGTTCTTC	CASSFDISSYNEQFF
.	TRBV10-3	few	TRBJ2-3	TGTGCCATCACCAGGGACCGGAGCACAGATACGCAGTATTTT	CAITRDRSTDTQYF
TRBD1	TRBV27	.	TRBJ1-6	TGTGCCAGCAGACAAACCTACGGGACAGGGAAATTTGATTCACCCCTCCACTTT	CASRQTYGTGKFDSPLHF